This is a list of T cell receptor beta chains from one sample in a study of blood T cell repertoires in COVID-19. Sequencing used immunoSEQ multiplex PCR; TCRdb keeps in-frame clones, though not all of them. The sample has approximately 220,000 clones, about 90% seen once. The sample consisted of PBMCs or T cells enriched from blood (not recorded which). These TCRs come from a woman in her 30s with acute COVID-19. The CDR3 runs from the conserved cysteine through the conserved F or W. Fields, in order: clone size, D gene, V gene, CDR3 length, J gene, CDR3 DNA, CDR3 protein. A D gene is named only where the DNA matches it firmly. Clone size appears in some rows only: once, few, many, or a class for an expanded clone.

clone size: NA; D gene: TRBD1; V gene: TRBV7-9; CDR3 length: 15; J gene: TRBJ1-5; CDR3 DNA: TGTGCCAGCAGTACCGGACAGGGGCGGGATCAGCCCCAGCATTTT; CDR3 protein: CASSTGQGRDQPQHF
clone size: once; D gene: NA; V gene: TRBV10-1; CDR3 length: 16; J gene: TRBJ2-7; CDR3 DNA: TGCGCCAGCAGTGACGGGCTAGCCCATCCGTGGTACGAGCAGTACTTC; CDR3 protein: CASSDGLAHPWYEQYF
clone size: NA; D gene: TRBD1; V gene: TRBV6-2/TRBV6-3; CDR3 length: 15; J gene: TRBJ1-1; CDR3 DNA: TGTGCCAGCAGTCCGCTCAGACAGGGAAACACTGAAGCTTTCTTT; CDR3 protein: CASSPLRQGNTEAFF
clone size: NA; D gene: NA; V gene: TRBV6-5; CDR3 length: 12; J gene: TRBJ1-1; CDR3 DNA: TGTGCCAGCAGCCCGACCAGGGCTGAAGCTTTCTTT; CDR3 protein: CASSPTRAEAFF
clone size: NA; D gene: NA; V gene: TRBV6-6; CDR3 length: 16; J gene: TRBJ1-6; CDR3 DNA: TGTGCCAGCAGTTACTCGAGGAGCTCCTATAATTCACCCCTCCACTTT; CDR3 protein: CASSYSRSSYNSPLHF
clone size: NA; D gene: NA; V gene: TRBV3-1/TRBV3-2; CDR3 length: 15; J gene: TRBJ2-7; CDR3 DNA: TGTGCCAGCAGCCCGGCGACAGGCTCCCTCTACGAGCAGTACTTC; CDR3 protein: CASSPATGSLYEQYF
clone size: NA; D gene: NA; V gene: TRBV5-6; CDR3 length: 13; J gene: TRBJ1-1; CDR3 DNA: TGTGCCAGCAGTCGCGACTGGGAGTCTGAAGCTTTCTTT; CDR3 protein: CASSRDWESEAFF
clone size: NA; D gene: NA; V gene: TRBV2; CDR3 length: 12; J gene: TRBJ1-2; CDR3 DNA: TGTGCCAGCAAAGGCAGGCTCTATGGCTACACCTTC; CDR3 protein: CASKGRLYGYTF
clone size: NA; D gene: TRBD1; V gene: TRBV3-1/TRBV3-2; CDR3 length: 15; J gene: TRBJ2-5; CDR3 DNA: TGTGCCAGCAGCCCTGGGACAGGGGGCCGAGAGACCCAGTACTTC; CDR3 protein: CASSPGTGGRETQYF
clone size: NA; D gene: NA; V gene: TRBV21-1; CDR3 length: 16; J gene: TRBJ2-3; CDR3 DNA: TGTGCCAGCAGTGAAAGGAGGGGGCTGGGCACAGATACGCAGTATTTT; CDR3 protein: CASSERRGLGTDTQYF
clone size: NA; D gene: NA; V gene: TRBV28; CDR3 length: 13; J gene: TRBJ1-3; CDR3 DNA: TGTGCCAGCAGTTTATTACAGGGAAACACCATATATTTT; CDR3 protein: CASSLLQGNTIYF
clone size: NA; D gene: TRBD1; V gene: TRBV27; CDR3 length: 15; J gene: TRBJ1-2; CDR3 DNA: TGTGCCAGCAGTCCGACTTTGGGGGCAGGGGGTGGCTACACCTTC; CDR3 protein: CASSPTLGAGGGYTF
clone size: NA; D gene: TRBD2; V gene: TRBV5-1; CDR3 length: 13; J gene: TRBJ2-7; CDR3 DNA: TGCGCCAGCAGCTCTGGACTAGCGACCGAGCAGTACTTC; CDR3 protein: CASSSGLATEQYF
clone size: few; D gene: TRBD1; V gene: TRBV5-8; CDR3 length: 14; J gene: TRBJ2-2; CDR3 DNA: TGTGCCAGCATCGAACCCAGGGGGTCTGGGGAGCTGTTTTTT; CDR3 protein: CASIEPRGSGELFF
clone size: NA; D gene: NA; V gene: TRBV7-8; CDR3 length: 15; J gene: TRBJ1-3; CDR3 DNA: TGTGCCAGCAGCTTACGGAGAAACGGTGGAAACACCATATATTTT; CDR3 protein: CASSLRRNGGNTIYF
clone size: once; D gene: NA; V gene: TRBV27; CDR3 length: 14; J gene: TRBJ1-6; CDR3 DNA: TGTGCCAGCAGTTTGAGCTCCTATAATTCACCCCTCCACTTT; CDR3 protein: CASSLSSYNSPLHF
clone size: NA; D gene: TRBD2; V gene: TRBV7-3; CDR3 length: 14; J gene: TRBJ2-3; CDR3 DNA: TGTGCCAGCAGCTCTAGCGGGGCTACAGATACGCAGTATTTT; CDR3 protein: CASSSSGATDTQYF
clone size: NA; D gene: NA; V gene: TRBV30; CDR3 length: 13; J gene: TRBJ1-3; CDR3 DNA: TGTGCCTGGTCCGGAGGCTCTGGAAACACCATATATTTT; CDR3 protein: CAWSGGSGNTIYF
clone size: NA; D gene: TRBD1; V gene: TRBV5-4; CDR3 length: 14; J gene: TRBJ2-1; CDR3 DNA: TGTGCCAGCAGCACCGGACAGGGAAGCAATGAGCAGTTCTTC; CDR3 protein: CASSTGQGSNEQFF
clone size: NA; D gene: NA; V gene: TRBV2; CDR3 length: 16; J gene: TRBJ1-1; CDR3 DNA: TGTGCCAGCAGTGAACTGGGGGCCAACTTGAACACTGAAGCTTTCTTT; CDR3 protein: CASSELGANLNTEAFF